This T cell receptor beta chain is from a study of shared clonotypes between healthy human individuals. Study-wide background: For every donor, three CD4 naive, three CD4 memory, two CD8 naive and one CD8 memory plates were used.

About 33,000 T cell genomes (approximately 190 ng DNA) went into each sorted-subset replicate. The repertoire was sequenced with immunoSEQ multiplex PCR; TCRdb's copy has only in-frame clones and lacks some. The sample has under 2,500,000 clones; approximately 96% are singletons. On this clone itself: The sample has other DNA sequences that encode this CDR3 too.

The CDR3 loop spans 12 amino acids. The V end lost 4 bases, the J end lost 4 bases, and 8 bases lay between the germline ends. Germline V CDR1 and CDR2: LNHDA, SQIVND (reference sequence). Everyone who donated was a Caucasian adult who lived in Nashville, Tennessee. The V and J genes are TRBV19 and TRBJ2-7, with D hard to call. The material sequenced was naive CD4+ T cells sorted from blood. The subset denotes: CD45RA+ positively selected. This TCR came from a man aged 18 to 29 in good health. The DNA for the CDR3 is TGTGCCAGTAGTACATCGGGTTACGAGCAGTACTTC. Its translation is CASSTSGYEQYF.